This note documents a single T cell receptor beta chain sequence. Its target is not known. Diagnosing involved the use of clinical symptoms, serum thyroxine and TRAb, thyroid ultrasound and orbital computed tomography. The record originates from a study of T cells in Graves' hyperthyroidism and ophthalmopathy. Study outcomes and limitations: Ophthalmopathy was separated from stable hyperthyroidism by a 13 V-J model. Within blood appeared most thyroid clonotypes that had expanded above 0.001.

Per germline, CDR1 SGHTA and CDR2 FQGNSA. V shed 2 bases, J shed 0 bases, and the junction held 7 bases outside the gene matches. The CDR3 length is 18 residues. RNA transcripts were the template for amplifying TCR beta CDR3 regions. The HTBI primer set was used in a first-round RT-PCR of the TCR CDR3. TCRdb reprocessed the multiplex PCR reads via MiXCR and lists one record per CDR3 protein. Seen here are fewer than 650,000 distinct CDR3 sequences, 12% to 15% observed once, and the top ten hold more than 11%. The source material was blood. The chain carries TRBV7-2 and TRBJ2-3; 11 bases map to TRBD2. This TCR came from a woman between 40 and 50 years old with Graves' hyperthyroidism. CDR3 amino acids: CASSLLYSGGASTDTQYF. CDR3 coding DNA: TGTGCCAGCAGCTTACTTTATAGCGGGGGGGCCAGCACAGATACGCAGTATTTT.